The 22 T cell receptor beta chains presented below share a single source sample, sequenced in a study of spatial heterogeneity in lung cancer. Which antigens these TCRs recognize remains unknown. The sample's time point: sample taken at primary tumor resection. Findings and caveats of the study: How many expanded intratumoral alpha and beta TCRs were present tracked the tumor mutation count, which was a count of nonsynonymous mutations.

MiXCR, run by TCRdb on the 5' RACE reads, gives a single entry per CDR3 protein. The table records approximately 6,900 distinct CDR3 sequences, around 12% of them present only once. Source: lung tumor tissue, taken at surgery. The receptors shown here come from a male donor with early-stage non-small cell lung cancer.

The chain combines TRBV5-1 with TRBJ1-1; D unresolved. The CDR3 extends over 11 amino acids. The germline V gene encodes CDR1 SGHRS and CDR2 YFSETQ. V was clipped by 5 bases and J by 0 bases, with 2 bases between them. CDR3 loop: CASRMNTEAFF. CDR3 coding DNA: TGCGCCAGCAGAATGAACACTGAAGCTTTCTTT.

Ten or more counts support this clonotype. The chain couples TRBV19 to TRBJ2-1, with D unclear. V lost 8 bases and J lost 3, with 11 bases in between. Germline loops: CDR1 LNHDA, CDR2 SQIVND (reference sequence). The CDR3 runs 13 residues. The CDR3 region is CASQPNFYNEQFF. In nucleotides, the CDR3 is TGTGCCAGTCAACCGAACTTCTACAATGAGCAGTTCTTC.

This clonotype is labeled medium-sized. This chain uses TRBV5-1 with TRBJ2-5; D tentatively fits TRBD1 or TRBD2 (6 bases each). Germline V gene sequence: CDR1 SGHRS, CDR2 YFSETQ. Trimming took off 2 bases at V and 4 bases at J, with 9 bases between the two ends. This CDR3 contains 13 residues. The CDR3: CASSLQGGETQYF. The CDR3, as DNA: TGCGCCAGCAGCTTACAGGGAGGAGAGACCCAGTACTTC.

This chain links TRBV6-4 with TRBJ2-1; 9 positions match TRBD2. Germline assignment: CDR1 MRHNA and CDR2 SNTAGT. The CDR3 totals 16 residues. V lost 6 bases and J lost 7; bases outside the gene matches: 13. Written as DNA, the CDR3 is TGTGCCAGCAGCAATAGCGGGAGCCTGTGGAGGAATGAGCAGTTCTTC. Translation gives CASSNSGSLWRNEQFF.

This clonotype was found many times. The chain joins TRBV29-1 to TRBJ2-6; D is uncertain. CDR1 and CDR2 (germline): SQVTM, ANQGSEA. V was clipped by 3 bases and J by 4 bases, with 10 bases between them. CDR3 size: 14 residues. This CDR3 reads CSVDLGSGANVLTF. The CDR3 DNA sequence: TGCAGCGTTGATTTAGGGTCCGGGGCCAACGTCCTGACTTTC. Variable domain in full (rest from reference TRBV29-1 and TRBJ2-6): SAVISQKPSRDICQRGTSLTIQCQVDSQVTMMFWYRQQPGQSLTLIATANQGSEATYESGFVIDKFPISRPNLTFSTLTVSNMSPEDSSIYLCSVDLGSGANVLTFGAGSRLTVL.

This clonotype showed up many times. This rearrangement joins TRBV19 to TRBJ1-2, with 10 bases lining up with TRBD1. The CDR3 sequence is 17 residues long. Germline CDR1 reads LNHDA; CDR2 reads SQIVND (reference sequence). The ends lost 2 bases at V and 4 bases at J; junction bases unmatched: 10. The DNA of the CDR3 is TGTGCCAGTAGTATACAGCCCCCGGGACAGGGGACCTATGGCTACACCTTC. It is translated as CASSIQPPGQGTYGYTF.

J is TRBJ1-2 and V is TRBV2; the match to TRBD1 covers 9 bases. V gave up 2 bases and J gave up 3 bases; unmatched junction bases: 4. Germline V gene sequence: CDR1 SNHLY, CDR2 FYNNEI. The CDR3 covers 15 residues. The CDR3 loop reads CASSERQGEYYGYTF. CDR3 bases: TGTGCCAGCAGTGAAAGACAGGGGGAATACTATGGCTACACCTTC.

The genes are TRBV15 and TRBJ1-1, with a tentative D call TRBD1 (6 bases). CDR3 length: 13 amino acids. Germline-derived CDR1 and CDR2 are LNHNV and YYDKDF (reference sequence). With 3 bases removed from V and 7 bases from J, the gap between germline ends came to 12 bases. The CDR3 loop reads CATSSAGGGEAFF. DNA of the CDR3: TGTGCCACCAGCAGTGCCGGAGGGGGTGAAGCTTTCTTT.

V gene TRBV12-3 or TRBV12-4 combines with J gene TRBJ2-2; TRBD2 matches at 9 bases. Unmatched junction bases numbered 4, after V lost 1 base and J lost 7 bases. This CDR3 contains 15 residues. For the CDR3, the DNA is TGTGCCAGCAGTTTAGGGGGACTAGCAGGCGGGGAGCTGTTTTTT. This codes for CASSLGGLAGGELFF.

This clonotype was recorded at least ten times. The chain joins TRBV12-3 or TRBV12-4 to TRBJ2-2, with 10 positions matching TRBD1. V shed 2 bases, J shed 7 bases, and the junction held 13 bases outside the gene matches. The CDR3 totals 18 residues. CDR3 in amino acids: CASSLTGTGASGGGELFF. CDR3 DNA sequence: TGTGCCAGCAGTTTAACCGGGACAGGGGCCTCCGGGGGCGGGGAGCTGTTTTTT.

In its sample, this clonotype was seen many times. The rearrangement links TRBV7-8 to TRBJ2-5, with a possible D match to TRBD1 (5 bases). Germline CDR1 SGHVS, CDR2 FQNEAQ. This CDR3 contains 15 residues. Trimming took off 4 bases at V and 5 bases at J, with 17 bases between the two ends. For the CDR3, the DNA is TGTGCCAGCAGCTCCGATAGGGGTAGCCAGGAGACCCAGTACTTC. Translated, it gives CASSSDRGSQETQYF. The entire variable domain, with the rest obtained from reference TRBV7-8 and TRBJ2-5, is as follows: GAGVSQSPRYKVAKRGQDVALRCDPISGHVSLFWYQQALGQGPEFLTYFQNEAQLDKSGLPSDRFFAERPEGSVSTLKIQRTQQEDSAVYLCASSSDRGSQETQYFGPGTRLLVL.

In its sample, this clonotype was seen many times. The V call is TRBV7-2, the J call TRBJ2-2; no definite D call. The CDR3 has 15 residues. From germline, CDR1 is SGHTA and CDR2 FQGNSA. Between the trimmed V and J ends, which lost 5 bases and 5 bases, there was a span of 15 bases. CDR3 in amino acids: CASSLYRAPTGELFF. The CDR3 nucleotides read TGTGCCAGCAGCCTGTATCGGGCGCCAACCGGGGAGCTGTTTTTT.

By proportion, this clonotype is medium-sized. This chain connects TRBV5-5 to TRBJ2-3; no reliable D call. Looked up from germline, CDR1 is SGHKS and CDR2 is YYEKEE (reference sequence). Trimming removed 0 bases at V and 12 bases at J, with 11 bases between. The CDR3 totals 12 residues. DNA of the CDR3: TGTGCCAGCAGCTTGGGACTTATGGATCAGTATTTT. Amino acid sequence: CASSLGLMDQYF.

This clonotype was picked up many times. V is TRBV20-1 and J is TRBJ2-7; possible D gene TRBD1, 6 bases. Trimming took 0 bases from V and 7 from J, leaving 16 bases between them. Germline CDR1 reads DFQATT; CDR2 reads SNEGSKA (reference sequence). The CDR3 has 14 residues. For the CDR3, the DNA is TGCAGTGCTAGAGATCATTGGCAGGGGAGAGAGCAGTACTTC. Residues: CSARDHWQGREQYF.

This clonotype is judged medium-sized. The rearrangement uses TRBV29-1 and TRBJ2-5; D is possibly TRBD1 (5 bases). The CDR3 sequence is 12 residues long. With 3 bases removed from V and 4 bases from J, the gap between germline ends came to 9 bases. The germline V gene has CDR1 SQVTM and CDR2 ANQGSEA. The DNA for the CDR3 is TGCAGCGTTGACAGGGTCGGAGAGACCCAGTACTTC. Its translation: CSVDRVGETQYF.

This rearrangement joins TRBV7-2 to TRBJ2-5; maybe TRBD1 (6 bases). Germline CDR1 and CDR2: SGHTA and FQGNSA. Trimming left V 6 bases short and J 5 bases short, with 19 bases between. The CDR3 loop spans 15 amino acids. The CDR3 reads CASRPQGQPPETQYF. DNA of the CDR3: TGTGCCAGCAGGCCTCAGGGGCAGCCACCCGAGACCCAGTACTTC.

This clonotype was seen a few times. The CDR3 region has the DNA TGCGCCAGCAGCCAAGAGGGGATCTGGGGCTCACCCCTCCACTTT. Encoded protein: CASSQEGIWGSPLHF. The rearrangement joins TRBV4-3 to TRBJ1-6; D is perhaps TRBD1 (5 bases). The V end was cut by 0 bases, the J end by 10 bases, with 13 bases between. Germline CDR1 LGHNA, CDR2 YSLEER. CDR3 length: 15 amino acids.

This clonotype was counted at least ten times. The V and J genes are TRBV20-1 and TRBJ1-6; D perhaps matches TRBD1 (5 bases). Germline CDR1 reads DFQATT; CDR2 reads SNEGSKA (reference sequence). CDR3 size: 13 residues. V shed 3 bases and J shed 9 bases, with 12 bases lying between them. CDR3: CSASIGDSSPLHF. CDR3 sequence (DNA): TGCAGTGCTAGTATAGGGGATAGTTCACCCCTCCACTTT.

This clonotype came up many times. The rearrangement joins TRBV27 to TRBJ2-1; weak D call: TRBD2 (5 bases). This CDR3 region has 15 residues. Germline V gives CDR1 MNHEY, CDR2 SMNVEV (reference sequence). V lost 5 bases and J 9 bases, leaving 20 bases between the germline ends. Here the CDR3 reads CASSKGGSWVVEQFF. CDR3 sequence (DNA): TGTGCCAGCAGTAAGGGTGGGAGTTGGGTGGTTGAGCAGTTCTTC.

This clonotype rates as medium-sized (0.01 to 0.1%). The chain is built from TRBV29-1 and TRBJ1-2; no firm D call. The CDR3 is 13 amino acids. V was trimmed by 5 bases and J by 2 bases, leaving 12 bases between them. Germline CDR1 reads SQVTM; CDR2 reads ANQGSEA. In DNA form, the CDR3 reads TGCAGCGTTCGGCTCCAGGACAACTATGGCTACACCTTC. This encodes CSVRLQDNYGYTF. The full variable domain, with the rest looked up from reference TRBV29-1 and TRBJ1-2, is SAVISQKPSRDICQRGTSLTIQCQVDSQVTMMFWYRQQPGQSLTLIATANQGSEATYESGFVIDKFPISRPNLTFSTLTVSNMSPEDSSIYLCSVRLQDNYGYTFGSGTRLTVV.

This clonotype has a count of ten or more. The CDR3 reads CASRTDRGRGTEAFF. The CDR3 coding sequence is TGCGCCAGCAGGACTGACAGGGGGCGAGGTACTGAAGCTTTCTTT. The chain links TRBV5-1 to TRBJ1-1; 10 positions match TRBD1. Germline values: CDR1 SGHRS, CDR2 YFSETQ. The length of the CDR3 is 15 residues. Unmatched junction bases numbered 9, after V lost 5 bases and J lost 5 bases.

This clonotype came up many times. This chain connects TRBV20-1 to TRBJ2-7, with 15 bases identical to TRBD2. Trimming took 4 bases from V and 4 from J; bases not matched to a gene: 8. This CDR3 is 16 amino acids long. The germline gives CDR1 DFQATT, CDR2 SNEGSKA (reference sequence). The CDR3 bases are TGCAGTGCTACCCCAGCGGGGACTAGCGGGGGGTACGAGCAGTACTTC. As protein: CSATPAGTSGGYEQYF.